This TCR beta chain stems from a study of spatial heterogeneity in lung cancer. On the study more broadly: The study consistently detected more beta-chain than alpha-chain sequences.

Every cDNA TCR molecule received its own unique molecular identifier. TCRdb fed the 5' RACE reads into MiXCR, producing one record per CDR3 protein. The table has 25,000 to 30,000 distinct CDR3 sequences, more than 5.5% seen once; the top ten hold approximately 23%. There are many counts of this clonotype. The antigen is unknown. Unmatched junction bases numbered 5, after V lost 4 bases and J lost 6 bases. CDR1 is MNHEY and CDR2 is SMNVEV in the germline V gene (reference sequence). CDR3 length: 13 amino acids. Time point given: sample taken at primary tumor resection. In each case, whole RNA from tumor, nontumor lung or frozen PBMC was sequenced unsorted. Points from the study as a whole: Within tumors, counts of expanded alpha and beta TCRs tracked tumor mutation counts. Numbers of ubiquitous and regional expanded TCRs tracked ubiquitous and regional nonsynonymous mutation counts, respectively.

The sample consisted of lung tumor tissue, taken at surgery. The V and J genes are TRBV27 and TRBJ1-1, with TRBD1 identical over 7 bases. The TCR was taken from a male donor with early-stage non-small cell lung cancer. CDR3 loop: CASSSRTGSEAFF. The DNA of the CDR3 is TGTGCCAGCAGTTCGCGGACAGGATCTGAAGCTTTCTTT.